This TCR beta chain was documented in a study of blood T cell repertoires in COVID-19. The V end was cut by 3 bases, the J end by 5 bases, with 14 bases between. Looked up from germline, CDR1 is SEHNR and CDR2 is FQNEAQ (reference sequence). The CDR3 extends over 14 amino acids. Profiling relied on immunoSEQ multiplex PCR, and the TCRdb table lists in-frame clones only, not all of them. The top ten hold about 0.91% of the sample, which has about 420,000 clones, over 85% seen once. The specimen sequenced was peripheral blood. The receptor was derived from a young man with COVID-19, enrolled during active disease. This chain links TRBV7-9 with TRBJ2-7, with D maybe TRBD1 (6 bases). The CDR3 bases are TGTGCCAGCAGCTTTCACAGGGTGAAGGACGAGCAGTACTTC. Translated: CASSFHRVKDEQYF.